The TCR beta chain described here comes from a study of hypomethylating agent response in myelodysplastic syndrome. Whole-study context: Responders were roughly 6 patients with complete response or hematologic improvement; about 5 were non-responders. Study-level findings and limits: Shared GLIPH2 clusters possibly recognizing novel MDS antigens remain unconfirmed. Lack of age-matching between healthy donors and MDS patients could bias comparison.

This clone was seen a few times. Its antigen is not identified. In the authors' workflow: Of more than 150,000 unique clonotypes, under 2% were previously reported viral-epitope-specific in VDJdb. Measured with immunoSEQ multiplex PCR; TCRdb has only the in-frame clones, and not every one. V and J calls and clone size are those listed in that table; D and trimming were worked out from the DNA. Of around 6,100 clones in the sample, 65% to 85% are singletons; the top ten hold 20% to 30%. CDR3 length: 11 amino acids. CDR1 is MDHEN, CDR2 SYDVKM, per germline. V lost 2 bases to trimming and J lost 5 bases, with 4 bases between them.

The starting material was bone marrow, obtained before or after starting hypomethylating agent treatment for myelodysplastic syndrome (not recorded which). The receptor comes from a human donor with myelodysplastic syndrome. This sequence joins TRBV28 and TRBJ2-7; no reliable D call. CDR3 coding DNA: TGTGCCAGCAGTTTACCTGACGAGCAGTACTTC. Translating gives CASSLPDEQYF.